This T cell receptor beta chain was found in a study of human T cells and chemical hapten exposure (dated by TCRdb to the early 2020s). Looking at the study overall: For sensitization, 2% DPC in acetone was applied to a 2 cm by 2 cm area of upper inner arm skin. Throughout the approximately 25-week study period, patients were also given weekly therapeutic DPC doses on the scalp. Patch testing on the upper back used Finn chambers containing 0.01% DPC, with scoring done after 6 days according to International Contact Dermatitis Research Group standards. The mostly female patient cohort included alopecia areata with under or over 50% scalp involvement, alopecia totalis and alopecia universalis. The libraries were sequenced as a pool, and the TCR yield per sample differed mostly because of small variations in library volumes within the pool. This study followed changes in the peripheral blood TCR repertoire in vivo during primary and secondary sensitization of alopecia patients to the hapten diphenylcyclopropenone (DPC). Blood samples were taken from patients before sensitization (week 0) and then at 2, 6 and about 24 weeks after DPC sensitization. Roughly 30 alopecia patients provided blood for TCR sequencing at one to four time points (pre-sensitization, 2, 6 and 24 weeks). Points the paper makes about the study in general: Alopecia, a presumed autoimmune disease, was present in all patients, so the immune response of the patients might differ from that of healthy individuals. After repeated subsampling, changes were observed in the strength of the expansion versus patch-test correlation and in the threshold at which the correlation became significant. DPC sensitization did not change the number of TCRs with a frequency above 1 in 1000, and there was no evidence of changes in global repertoire structure. Compared with pre-sensitization or healthy control sets, expanded TCRs formed significantly more large CDR3 similarity clusters, which is consistent with antigen-driven responses. Patch test score was positively correlated with the number of PT1 expanded TCRs, with significance at thresholds 8, 16 and 32 but not at 4.

Explained via the paper, the time point label denotes: patch test 2, 6 weeks after DPC sensitization. The sample's treatment or condition label, decoded: therapeutic diphenylcyclopropenone sensitization with weekly scalp DPC. Blood at each patch-test visit was drawn before the patch test was applied. Eligible patients were aged 18 to 70, diagnosed with alopecia, deemed suitable for DPC therapy, and excluded if pregnant. Total RNA was extracted from unfractionated whole blood that had been collected in Tempus Blood RNA tubes. Library construction relied on RACE. Sequencing was carried out with a NextSeq 500. During library preparation, unique molecular identifiers were attached to individual cDNA molecules so that TCRs could be counted in a quantitative, reproducible way. Both TCR alpha and TCR beta chains were sequenced from each blood RNA sample. As for the authors' bioinformatics: Samples had a median of roughly 100,000 TCRs, with a range from roughly 20,000 to 690,600. V, J and CDR3 annotation of the TCR reads was carried out using the Decombinator software suite. For PS versus PT1 abundance plots, all samples were subsampled to the same number of TCRs (28,000). Expanded TCRs were defined as absent before sensitization and observed at least eight times at the 2-week time point. TCRdb redid the processing of the public reads, applying fastp at Q25 and MiXCR, and retained in-frame beta chains. Every CDR3 protein is listed once, alongside the most common genes and DNA of its rows. The V and J calls reflect TCRdb's pipeline rather than the authors' work. Present in this sample are about 84,000 distinct CDR3 sequences, 8% to 13% of which were seen just once. The ten largest clones represent less than 5% of the sample.

The germline V gene (reference sequence) provides CDR1 LGHDT and CDR2 YNNKEL. The germline V end is reduced by 0 bases and the J end by 3 bases; junction bases left unmatched: 10. The CDR3, from cysteine to phenylalanine, totals 18 residues. Of all the DNA, just the CDR3 is kept, 54 bases in frame from base 1. This clonotype was counted ten times or more. Its antigen remains unidentified. No per-base quality is available; no much larger clone lies one base away. The sequencing here drew on whole blood, taken in connection with sensitization to the hapten diphenylcyclopropenone (DPC). The sequence was collected from a woman aged 50 to 60 with alopecia areata. Some clones in this sample may be carry-over from other donors' samples. The chain is encoded by TRBV3-1 joined to TRBJ2-1; 8 bases in the middle match TRBD2. The CDR3 loop reads CASSQEVLGLAGYNEQFF. The DNA sequence reads TGTGCCAGCAGCCAAGAGGTTTTAGGACTAGCTGGCTACAATGAGCAGTTCTTC.